A single T cell receptor beta chain is shown here with its context. The CDR3 has 14 amino acids. With 5 bases clipped from V and 5 bases from J, the junction kept 7 bases outside the gene matches. Germline CDR1 reads MNHEY; CDR2 reads SVGAGI. The table came from immunoSEQ multiplex PCR; TCRdb's copy has only in-frame clones and leaves some out. This sample has approximately 200,000 clones, with about 88% found just once. This sample was included in a study of blood T cell repertoires in COVID-19. Sequencing used PBMCs or T cells enriched from blood (not recorded which). This chain connects TRBV6-5 to TRBJ1-2; 8 bases align to TRBD1. The sequence was obtained from a woman aged 25 to 39 who had recovered from COVID-19. The CDR3: CASSPTDREYGYTF. CDR3 bases: TGTGCCAGCAGTCCCACGGACAGGGAATATGGCTACACCTTC.